These 18 T cell receptor beta chains came from one sample sequenced in a study of cytomegalovirus exposure and HLA in healthy donors. The assay was immunoSEQ multiplex PCR, and TCRdb's table has in-frame clones only and misses some. In the table there are 150,000 to 200,000 clones, around four fifths of which are singletons. The sequenced material came from PBMCs. The receptor set was obtained from a man younger than 45 in good health and CMV-seropositive.

As DNA, the CDR3 is TGTGCCAGTTCACGGGTGACAGGGGGGCCCCAAGAGACCCAGTACTTC. This codes for CASSRVTGGPQETQYF. The chain has TRBV7-2 and TRBJ2-5; 9 positions agree with TRBD1. The CDR3 runs 16 residues. Germline assignment: CDR1 SGHTA and CDR2 FQGNSA. The V segment lost 9 bases and the J segment 1 base; nucleotides outside the gene matches: 12.

The rearrangement uses TRBV11-2 and TRBJ2-7, with 8 bases that match TRBD1. The CDR3 totals 14 residues. CDR1 SGHAT and CDR2 FQNNGV come from the germline V gene. V was clipped by 4 bases and J by 6 bases; unmatched bases: 8. Here the CDR3 reads CASSSGQGAFEQYF. In DNA, the CDR3 is TGTGCCAGCAGCTCCGGCCAGGGGGCCTTCGAGCAGTACTTC.

This chain uses TRBV6-5 with TRBJ1-1; D uncertain. Germline V lookup: CDR1 MNHEY, CDR2 SVGAGI. Trimming left V 6 bases short and J 10 bases short, with 15 bases between. The CDR3 totals 12 residues. Here the CDR3 DNA reads TGTGCCAGCAGCCTCCTTAGGGAGAGAGCTTTCTTT. This encodes CASSLLRERAFF.

The rearrangement links TRBV19 to TRBJ1-5; D is uncertain. The V gene's germline CDR1 is LNHDA and CDR2 SQIVND (reference sequence). This CDR3 is built from 14 residues. V gave up 5 bases and J gave up 7 bases, with 15 bases separating them. The CDR3 sequence is CASSSPSWEQPQHF. DNA of the CDR3: TGTGCCAGTAGTTCCCCCTCGTGGGAGCAGCCCCAGCATTTT.

This clone appeared a single time. The V and J genes are TRBV6-1 and TRBJ2-1, with 10 positions matching TRBD2. In germline, CDR1 is MNHNS, CDR2 SASEGT. The CDR3 length is 15 residues. The V gene end was trimmed by 4 bases and the J gene end by 6 bases; junction bases not matched to a gene: 6. The CDR3, as DNA: TGTGCCAGCAGTGGTAGGACTAGCGGCCTCAATGAGCAGTTCTTC. Translated, it gives CASSGRTSGLNEQFF.

The rearrangement links TRBV2 to TRBJ1-6, with a tentative D call TRBD1 (6 bases). CDR1 is SNHLY and CDR2 is FYNNEI in the germline V gene. Trimming removed 7 bases from V and 11 bases from J, with 18 bases in between. This CDR3 spans 14 amino acids. CDR3 sequence: CASTWTAGNPPLHF. CDR3 nucleotide sequence: TGTGCCAGCACGTGGACAGCGGGAAATCCACCCCTCCACTTT.

The chain links TRBV6-6 to TRBJ1-1, with D perhaps matching TRBD1 (6 bases). Germline CDR1 reads MNHNY; CDR2 reads SVGAGI (reference sequence). This CDR3 comprises 16 residues. V was trimmed by 6 bases and J by 1 base, leaving 18 bases between them. CDR3 DNA: TGTGCCAGCAGCTACCCTCGGGGGGGCAAGAACACTGAAGCTTTCTTT. It specifies CASSYPRGGKNTEAFF.

A word on this clone: This sample includes further DNA sequences coding for the same CDR3. This rearrangement joins TRBV5-6 to TRBJ1-5; 9 bases match TRBD1. Trimming took 4 bases from V and 0 from J; bases not matched to a gene: 2. The germline CDR1 and CDR2 sequences are SGHDT and YYEEEE. There are 15 residues in the CDR3. This CDR3 reads CASSRGQGSNQPQHF. For the CDR3, the DNA is TGTGCCAGCAGCAGGGGACAGGGTAGCAATCAGCCCCAGCATTTT.

On this clone itself: Different DNA sequences within this sample yield the same CDR3. The chain has TRBV10-3 and TRBJ2-5; 13 nucleotides line up with TRBD2. CDR1 is ENHRY, CDR2 SYGVKD, per germline. This CDR3 is 15 amino acids long. The V segment lost 5 bases and the J segment 4 bases; nucleotides outside the gene matches: 4. This CDR3 reads CAISRTSGGRETQYF. The CDR3 bases are TGTGCCATCAGTAGGACTAGCGGGGGCAGAGAGACCCAGTACTTC.

This clone was observed a handful of times. V and J are TRBV2 and TRBJ2-7, with a possible D match to TRBD1 (6 bases). Germline CDR1 and CDR2: SNHLY and FYNNEI. V lost 6 bases and J 1 base, leaving 13 bases between the germline ends. The length of the CDR3 is 14 residues. Here the CDR3 DNA reads TGTGCCAGCAGGAAAGAACAGGGATCCTACGAGCAGTACTTC. Amino acids: CASRKEQGSYEQYF.

The V and J genes are TRBV19 and TRBJ2-5; 7 nucleotides agree with TRBD2. The V gene end was trimmed by 1 base and the J gene end by 4 bases; junction bases not matched to a gene: 3. This CDR3 comprises 14 residues. Germline V gene lookup returns CDR1 LNHDA and CDR2 SQIVND (reference sequence). The DNA of the CDR3 is TGTGCCAGTAGTATAGTGGGGGGGTTAGAGACCCAGTACTTC. It translates to CASSIVGGLETQYF.

This chain uses TRBV10-1 with TRBJ2-7; D remains ambiguous. Trimming cost V 9 bases and J 2 bases, with 17 bases left between them. The germline CDR1 and CDR2 sequences are WNHNN and SYGVQD (reference sequence). CDR3 length equals 14 residues. The CDR3 DNA reads TGCGCCAGGCCGGGTTCCCCATTTACCTACGAGCAGTACTTC. Amino acid sequence: CARPGSPFTYEQYF.

In its sample, this clone was seen a few times. J is TRBJ1-2 and V is TRBV6-5, with D perhaps TRBD1 (6 bases). Trimming cost V 6 bases and J 7 bases, with 15 bases left between them. This CDR3 is built from 13 residues. CDR1 is MNHEY and CDR2 is SVGAGI in the germline V gene. CDR3 residues: CASRSTGLAGYTF. The CDR3 bases are TGTGCCAGCAGGTCGACAGGCTTGGCTGGCTACACCTTC.

The table lists this clone with many counts. The CDR3 DNA sequence: TGTGCCAGCGGTGGAGGCCTCGACACTGAAGCTTTCTTT. This translates into CASGGGLDTEAFF. This chain connects TRBV7-9 to TRBJ1-1; the D is unclear. The CDR3 sequence is 13 residues long. Deletions cut 8 bases from V and 3 bases from J, with 13 bases between. The germline CDR1 and CDR2 sequences are SEHNR and FQNEAQ (reference sequence).

CDR3 protein: CASSQTETRGHTGELFF. In nucleotides, the CDR3 is TGCGCCAGCAGCCAAACAGAGACAAGGGGTCACACCGGGGAGCTGTTTTTT. This chain links TRBV5-1 with TRBJ2-2, with TRBD1 as a possible D gene (5 bases). The V gene's germline CDR1 is SGHRS and CDR2 YFSETQ. There are 17 residues in the CDR3. The germline V and J ends were trimmed by 4 bases and 3 bases, with 19 bases remaining between them.

The chain is built from TRBV5-6 and TRBJ2-7; possibly TRBD1 for D (5 bases). This CDR3 comprises 13 residues. V lost 0 bases and J 5 bases, leaving 9 bases between the germline ends. Germline CDR1 and CDR2: SGHDT and YYEEEE. The CDR3 reads CASSLVRVHEQYF. The CDR3 DNA reads as TGTGCCAGCAGCTTGGTCAGGGTCCACGAGCAGTACTTC.

The rearrangement links TRBV10-3 to TRBJ2-7; 7 bases are a match to TRBD1. The CDR3 runs 11 residues. The germline V gene encodes CDR1 ENHRY and CDR2 SYGVKD. J lost 3 bases, V lost 10 bases, and 3 bases had no gene match. DNA of the CDR3: TGTGCCACCACAGGGGACTACGAGCAGTACTTC. Its translation is CATTGDYEQYF.

The chain employs TRBV2 and TRBJ2-4; 7 bases line up with TRBD2. The CDR3 length is 17 residues. V was pared by 4 bases and J by 2 bases, with 11 bases of the junction left unmatched. CDR1 is SNHLY and CDR2 is FYNNEI in the germline V gene. CDR3 residues: CASSGRGEGEPKNIQYF. The CDR3 DNA sequence: TGTGCCAGCAGTGGCCGAGGGGAGGGAGAACCCAAAAACATTCAGTACTTC.